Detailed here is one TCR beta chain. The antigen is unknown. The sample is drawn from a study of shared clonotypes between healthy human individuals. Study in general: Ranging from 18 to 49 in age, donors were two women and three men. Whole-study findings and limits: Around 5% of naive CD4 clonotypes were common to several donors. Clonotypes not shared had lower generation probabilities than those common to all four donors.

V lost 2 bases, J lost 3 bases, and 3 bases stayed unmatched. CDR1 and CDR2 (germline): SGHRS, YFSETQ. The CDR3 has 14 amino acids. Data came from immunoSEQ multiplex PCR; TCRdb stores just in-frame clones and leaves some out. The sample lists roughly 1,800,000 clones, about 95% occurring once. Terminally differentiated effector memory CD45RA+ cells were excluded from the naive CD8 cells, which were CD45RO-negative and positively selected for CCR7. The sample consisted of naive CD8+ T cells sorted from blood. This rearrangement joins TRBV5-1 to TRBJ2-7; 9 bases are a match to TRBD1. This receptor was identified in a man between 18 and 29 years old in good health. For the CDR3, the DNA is TGCGCCAGCAGCTTCCGGGGACAGGGCTACGAGCAGTACTTC. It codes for CASSFRGQGYEQYF.